This TCR beta chain was recovered during a study of immune evolution from preneoplasia to lung adenocarcinoma. Study results and caveats: Normal lung had highest clonality; later lesions appeared denser, more diverse. From normal lung to invasive adenocarcinoma, top clone frequencies appeared to decrease.

Resections took place in Japan or China from the mid-2010s to the late 2010s. As for this clone: The antigen remains unidentified.

Libraries were prepared by immunoSEQ multiplex PCR; TCRdb keeps only in-frame clonotypes and omits some of them. The table includes roughly 2,000 clones, over 65% detected once. This CDR3 spans 13 amino acids. Between the trimmed V and J ends, which lost 1 base and 9 bases, there was a span of 12 bases. Germline V gene sequence: CDR1 SGHTA, CDR2 FQGTGA. This chain connects TRBV7-3 to TRBJ1-1, with D maybe TRBD1 (5 bases). The sequence derives from a person aged 70 to 85 with lung adenocarcinoma. The sample was FFPE adjacent normal lung tissue. This CDR3 reads CASSLKQQGKAFF. Here the CDR3 DNA reads TGTGCCAGCAGCTTAAAACAGCAGGGAAAAGCTTTCTTT. Combining the CDR3 with reference TRBV7-3 and TRBJ1-1 gives the whole variable domain GAGVSQTPSNKVTEKGKYVELRCDPISGHTALYWYRQSLGQGPEFLIYFQGTGAADDSGLPNDRFFAVRPEGSVSTLKIQRTERGDSAVYLCASSLKQQGKAFFGQGTRLTVV.